Below, 13 T cell receptor beta chains from the same sample are listed, as sequenced in a study of T cells in Graves' hyperthyroidism and ophthalmopathy. The source material, RNA transcripts, was used to amplify TCR beta CDR3 regions. A first-round RT-PCR of the TCR CDR3 used the HTBI primer set. TCRdb redid the calling of the multiplex PCR reads with MiXCR, one entry per CDR3 protein. The sample consists of some 140,000 distinct CDR3 sequences, more than 20% of them appearing once. The sample consisted of blood. Every receptor here comes from a woman aged 45-65 years with Graves' hyperthyroidism that later progressed to Graves' ophthalmopathy.

This clonotype was picked up many times. The rearrangement uses TRBV28 and TRBJ2-1, with D possibly matching TRBD2 (6 bases). The V end was cut by 6 bases, the J end by 8 bases, with 14 bases between. The CDR3 runs to 13 residues. The germline gives CDR1 MDHEN, CDR2 SYDVKM. The CDR3 spells CASRLSGSDEQFF. CDR3 nucleotide sequence: TGTGCCAGCAGACTATCCGGGAGCGATGAGCAGTTCTTC.

Many counts were recorded for this clonotype. The gene calls are TRBV5-1 and TRBJ1-3; TRBD1 aligns across 7 bases. Per the germline V gene, CDR1 is SGHRS and CDR2 is YFSETQ. The CDR3 consists of 14 residues. J was trimmed by 2 bases and V by 2 bases; bases with no gene match: 1. The CDR3 reads CASSLQGPGNTIYF. The CDR3 DNA reads as TGCGCCAGCAGCTTACAGGGGCCTGGAAACACCATATATTTT.

This clonotype was picked up many times. The chain links TRBV27 to TRBJ1-1; possible D gene TRBD1, 6 bases. Trimming shortened V by 4 bases and J by 5 bases, and 14 bases separated the two germline ends. This CDR3 has 14 amino acids. Germline V gene lookup returns CDR1 MNHEY and CDR2 SMNVEV (reference sequence). For the CDR3, the DNA is TGTGCCAGCAGTTCTGGGACATCCCCGACTGAAGCTTTCTTT. Its protein product is CASSSGTSPTEAFF.

As to this clonotype: It may be a read error: a sequence one base away is much more abundant. J is TRBJ2-1 and V is TRBV28; TRBD2 is a possible D gene (6 bases). The CDR3 covers 16 residues. Germline CDR1 reads MDHEN; CDR2 reads SYDVKM. Trimming cost V 3 bases and J 6 bases, with 18 bases left between them. CDR3 bases: TGTGCCAGCAGTTTCCCCCTCAACGGGAGTGGCAATGAGCAGTTCTTC. Translation: CASSFPLNGSGNEQFF.

The V and J genes are TRBV19 and TRBJ2-1; TRBD2 matches at 13 bases. The V and J ends lost 7 bases and 0 bases, in that order; junction bases with no gene match: 9. The CDR3 contains 18 residues. CDR1 is LNHDA, CDR2 SQIVND, per germline (reference sequence). The CDR3 DNA is TGTGCCAGTACCCGACTAGCGGGAGGTTCCCGCTCCTACAATGAGCAGTTCTTC. Protein sequence: CASTRLAGGSRSYNEQFF.

In its sample, this clonotype was seen many times. The gene calls are TRBV28 and TRBJ1-2; TRBD1 is a possible D gene (6 bases). Germline assignment: CDR1 MDHEN and CDR2 SYDVKM. V was trimmed by 3 bases and J by 4 bases, leaving 12 bases between them. The CDR3 consists of 14 residues. CDR3 sequence reads: CASSLGGSFYGYTF. The CDR3 coding sequence is TGTGCCAGCAGTTTGGGGGGCAGCTTCTATGGCTACACCTTC.

The V call is TRBV14, the J call TRBJ2-1; perhaps TRBD1 as D (6 bases). The CDR3 totals 14 residues. Germline loops: CDR1 SGHDN, CDR2 FVKESK. The V and J ends lost 1 base and 8 bases respectively, with 12 bases between them. The chain's CDR3 is CASSQVRGVDEQFF. CDR3 bases: TGTGCCAGCAGCCAAGTCAGGGGTGTGGATGAGCAGTTCTTC.

The gene calls are TRBV7-2 and TRBJ2-1; tentative D call: TRBD1 (5 bases). Trimming removed 5 bases at V and 14 bases at J, with 16 bases between. The CDR3 spans 12 residues. Germline CDR1 and CDR2: SGHTA and FQGNSA. The CDR3 bases are TGTGCCAGCAGCGCCCAGGGTAAGGTCGAGTTCTTC. Amino acid sequence: CASSAQGKVEFF. Drawing the rest from reference TRBV7-2 and TRBJ2-1, the complete variable domain is GAGVSQSPSNKVTEKGKDVELRCDPISGHTALYWYRQSLGQGLEFLIYFQGNSAPDKSGLPSDRFSAERTGGSVSTLTIQRTQQEDSAVYLCASSAQGKVEFFGPGTRLTVL.

This sequence joins TRBV11-3 and TRBJ2-7, with D perhaps TRBD1 or TRBD2 (5 bases each). The CDR3 runs to 15 residues. Trimming cost V 4 bases and J 3 bases, with 16 bases left between them. Germline V gene lookup returns CDR1 SGHNT and CDR2 YENEEA. For the CDR3, the DNA is TGTGCCAGCAGCTCCCCCACAGGACTTAACTACGAGCAGTACTTC. This sequence encodes CASSSPTGLNYEQYF.

The chain employs TRBV7-6 and TRBJ2-7; TRBD2 matches at 7 bases. Per germline, CDR1 SGHVS and CDR2 FNYEAQ. This CDR3 is 15 amino acids long. V was clipped by 5 bases and J by 4 bases; unmatched bases: 11. CDR3 bases: TGTGCCAGCAGCCCATTTGCGGGAGTAGTTTACGAGCAGTACTTC. Translating gives CASSPFAGVVYEQYF.

The chain is built from TRBV2 and TRBJ2-3; the D is unclear. This CDR3 region has 14 residues. CDR1 is SNHLY and CDR2 is FYNNEI in the germline V gene. V shed 5 bases and J shed 1 base, with 10 bases lying between them. In DNA form, the CDR3 reads TGTGCCAGCAGTCTAGGGTACGGCACAGATACGCAGTATTTT. Translated, it gives CASSLGYGTDTQYF.

This clonotype was seen at least ten times. V and J are TRBV6-1 and TRBJ2-7; 13 positions match TRBD2. The CDR3 is 15 residues long. Germline CDR1 MNHNS, CDR2 SASEGT. Losses at the gene ends were 6 bases for V and 2 bases for J; bases not matched to a gene: 4. CDR3 in amino acids: CASSPTSGRAYEQYF. CDR3 DNA: TGTGCCAGCAGCCCTACTAGCGGGAGGGCCTACGAGCAGTACTTC.

The table lists this clonotype with a few counts. This chain joins TRBV2 and TRBJ1-3, with a weak D call TRBD1 (5 bases). The V gene lost 1 base and the J gene lost 0 bases, with 10 bases spanning the gap. Germline assignment: CDR1 SNHLY and CDR2 FYNNEI. The CDR3 covers 16 residues. CDR3 loop: CASSEEGRISGNTIYF. CDR3 nucleotides: TGTGCCAGCAGTGAAGAGGGACGGATCTCTGGAAACACCATATATTTT.